Here is one T cell receptor (beta chain) with its context. The antigen is not known. The data stem from a study of cytomegalovirus exposure and HLA in healthy donors. Overall study results and limits: Sequencing had likely introduced a cluster of highly shared sequence variants as an artifact.

The PCR made use of 60 Vbeta and 13 Jbeta primers. Measured with immunoSEQ multiplex PCR; TCRdb has only the in-frame clones, and not every one. This table holds about 190,000 clones, 87% found once. CDR3 length: 12 amino acids. The V and J ends lost 5 bases and 11 bases respectively, with 12 bases between them. Germline-derived CDR1 and CDR2 are PRHDT and FYEKMQ (reference sequence). The genes are TRBV13 and TRBJ1-4, with D perhaps TRBD1 (5 bases). The TCR sequence derives from a man aged 25 to 45 in good health and CMV-seronegative. Sequencing input: PBMCs. CDR3 in DNA: TGTGCCAGCAGCCCCAGGGAGGGGAAACTGTTTTTT. Residues: CASSPREGKLFF.